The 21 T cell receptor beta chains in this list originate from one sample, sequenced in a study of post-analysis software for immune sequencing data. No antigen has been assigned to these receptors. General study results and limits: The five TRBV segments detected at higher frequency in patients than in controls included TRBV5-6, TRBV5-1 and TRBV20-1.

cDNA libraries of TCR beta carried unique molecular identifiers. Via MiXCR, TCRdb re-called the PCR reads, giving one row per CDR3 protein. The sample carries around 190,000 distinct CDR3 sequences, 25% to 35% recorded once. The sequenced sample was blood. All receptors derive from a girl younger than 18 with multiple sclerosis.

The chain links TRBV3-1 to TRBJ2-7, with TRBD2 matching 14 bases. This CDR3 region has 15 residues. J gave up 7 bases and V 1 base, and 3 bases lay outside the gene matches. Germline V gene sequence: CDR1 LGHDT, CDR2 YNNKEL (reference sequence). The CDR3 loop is CASSQGTSGRNEQYF. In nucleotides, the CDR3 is TGTGCCAGCAGCCAAGGGACTAGCGGGAGGAATGAGCAGTACTTC.

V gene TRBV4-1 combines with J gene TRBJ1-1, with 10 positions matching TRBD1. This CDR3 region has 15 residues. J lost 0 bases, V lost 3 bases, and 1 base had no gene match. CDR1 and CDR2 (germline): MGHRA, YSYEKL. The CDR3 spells CASSHGTGVNTEAFF. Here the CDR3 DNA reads TGCGCCAGCAGCCACGGGACAGGGGTGAACACTGAAGCTTTCTTT.

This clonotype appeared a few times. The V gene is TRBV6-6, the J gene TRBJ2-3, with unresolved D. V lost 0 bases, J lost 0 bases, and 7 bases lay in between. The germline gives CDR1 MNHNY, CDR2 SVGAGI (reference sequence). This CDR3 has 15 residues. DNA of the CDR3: TGTGCCAGCAGTTACTCGGGCAGGAGCACAGATACGCAGTATTTT. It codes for CASSYSGRSTDTQYF.

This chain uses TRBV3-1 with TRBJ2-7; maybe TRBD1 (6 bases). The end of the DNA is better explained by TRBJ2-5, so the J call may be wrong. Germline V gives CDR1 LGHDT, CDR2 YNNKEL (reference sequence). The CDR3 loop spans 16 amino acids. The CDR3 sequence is CASTSSRQDPRETQYF. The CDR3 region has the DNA TGTGCCAGCACATCAAGTAGACAGGACCCCCGGGAGACCCAGTACTTC.

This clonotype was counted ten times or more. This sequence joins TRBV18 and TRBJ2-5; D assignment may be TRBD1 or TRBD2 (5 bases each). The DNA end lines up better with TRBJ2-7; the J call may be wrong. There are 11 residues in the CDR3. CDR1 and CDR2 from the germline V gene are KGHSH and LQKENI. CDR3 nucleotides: TGTGCCAGCTCCCCGGGGCACGAGCAGTACTTC. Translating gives CASSPGHEQYF.

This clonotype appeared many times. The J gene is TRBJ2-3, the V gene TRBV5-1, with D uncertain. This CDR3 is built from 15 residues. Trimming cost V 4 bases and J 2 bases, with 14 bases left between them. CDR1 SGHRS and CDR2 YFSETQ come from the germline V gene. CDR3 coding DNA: TGCGCCAGCAGCCCGGTGGTGGTCTCCACAGATACGCAGTATTTT. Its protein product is CASSPVVVSTDTQYF.

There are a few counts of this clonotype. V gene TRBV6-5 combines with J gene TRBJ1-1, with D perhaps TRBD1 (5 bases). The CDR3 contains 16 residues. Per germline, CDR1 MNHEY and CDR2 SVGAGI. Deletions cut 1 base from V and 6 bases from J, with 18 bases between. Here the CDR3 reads CASSYFFEGRSAEAFF. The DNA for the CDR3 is TGTGCCAGCAGTTACTTCTTTGAGGGGCGATCTGCTGAAGCTTTCTTT.

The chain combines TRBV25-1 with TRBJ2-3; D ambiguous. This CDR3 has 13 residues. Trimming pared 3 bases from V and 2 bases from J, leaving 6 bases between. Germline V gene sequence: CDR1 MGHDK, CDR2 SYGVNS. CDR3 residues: CASSEAFTDTQYF. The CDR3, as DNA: TGTGCCAGCAGTGAGGCTTTCACAGATACGCAGTATTTT.

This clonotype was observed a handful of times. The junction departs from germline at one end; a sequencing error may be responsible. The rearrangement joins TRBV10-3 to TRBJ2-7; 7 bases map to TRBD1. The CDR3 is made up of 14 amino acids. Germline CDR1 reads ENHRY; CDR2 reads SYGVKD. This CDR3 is CAIRESGTADEQYF. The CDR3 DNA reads TGTGCCATCAGGGAGTCTGGGACAGCCGACGAGCAGTACTTC.

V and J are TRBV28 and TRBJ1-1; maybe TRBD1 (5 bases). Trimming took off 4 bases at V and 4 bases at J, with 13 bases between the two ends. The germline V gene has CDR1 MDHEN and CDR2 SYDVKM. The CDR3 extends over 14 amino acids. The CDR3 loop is CASSSSTRGTEAFF. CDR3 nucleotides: TGTGCCAGCAGTTCCTCAACGAGGGGCACTGAAGCTTTCTTT.

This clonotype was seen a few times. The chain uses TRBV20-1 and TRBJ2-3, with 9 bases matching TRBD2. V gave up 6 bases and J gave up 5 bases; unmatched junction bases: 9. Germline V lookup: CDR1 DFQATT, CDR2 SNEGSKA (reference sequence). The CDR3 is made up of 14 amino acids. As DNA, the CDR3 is TGCAGTGCCCGTAGCGGGGGAGGGGAAGATACGCAGTATTTT. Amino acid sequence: CSARSGGGEDTQYF.

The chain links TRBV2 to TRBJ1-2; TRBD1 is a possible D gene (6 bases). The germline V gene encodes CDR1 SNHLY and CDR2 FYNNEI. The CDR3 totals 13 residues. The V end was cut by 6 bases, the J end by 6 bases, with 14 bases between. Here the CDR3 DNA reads TGTGCCAGCAGGGAAAGAGGGGGAGATGGCTACACCTTC. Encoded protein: CASRERGGDGYTF.

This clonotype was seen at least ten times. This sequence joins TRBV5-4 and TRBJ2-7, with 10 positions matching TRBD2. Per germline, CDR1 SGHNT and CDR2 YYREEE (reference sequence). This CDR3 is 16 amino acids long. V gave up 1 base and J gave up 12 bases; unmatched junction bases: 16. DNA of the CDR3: TGTGCCAGCAGCTTGAATGGGGGGAGCGGGAGGGAACAGCTGTACTTC. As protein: CASSLNGGSGREQLYF.

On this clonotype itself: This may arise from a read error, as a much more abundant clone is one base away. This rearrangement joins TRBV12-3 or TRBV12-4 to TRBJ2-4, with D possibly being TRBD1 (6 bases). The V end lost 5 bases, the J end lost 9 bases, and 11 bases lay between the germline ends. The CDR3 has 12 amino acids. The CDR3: CASSTDSRIQYF. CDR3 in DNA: TGTGCCAGCAGTACGGACAGTCGCATTCAGTACTTC.

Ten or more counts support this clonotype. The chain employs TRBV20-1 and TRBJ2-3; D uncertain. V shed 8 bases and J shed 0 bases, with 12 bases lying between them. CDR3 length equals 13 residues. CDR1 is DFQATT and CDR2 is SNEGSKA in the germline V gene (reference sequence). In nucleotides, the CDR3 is TGCAGTAGGGCATCTCCTAGCACAGATACGCAGTATTTT. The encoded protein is CSRASPSTDTQYF.

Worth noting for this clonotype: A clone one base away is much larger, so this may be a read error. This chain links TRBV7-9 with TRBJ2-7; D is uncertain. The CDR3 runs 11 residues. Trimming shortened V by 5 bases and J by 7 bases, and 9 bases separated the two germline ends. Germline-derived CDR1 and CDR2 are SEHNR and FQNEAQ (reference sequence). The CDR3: CASSLQIEQYF. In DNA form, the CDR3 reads TGTGCCAGCAGCCTGCAGATTGAGCAGTACTTC.

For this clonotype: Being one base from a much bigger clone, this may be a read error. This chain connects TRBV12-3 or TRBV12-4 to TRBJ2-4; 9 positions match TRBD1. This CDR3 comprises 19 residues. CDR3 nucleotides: TGTGCCAGCAGGCCTCTACCGGGACAGGGAACATTAGCCAAAAACACTCAGTACTTC. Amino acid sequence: CASRPLPGQGTLAKNTQYF.

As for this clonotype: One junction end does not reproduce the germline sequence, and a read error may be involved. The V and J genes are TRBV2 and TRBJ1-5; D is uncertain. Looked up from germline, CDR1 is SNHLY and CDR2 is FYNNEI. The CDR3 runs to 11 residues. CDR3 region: CASSSDQPLHF. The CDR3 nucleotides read TGTGCCAGCAGTTCAGATCAGCCCCTGCATTTT.

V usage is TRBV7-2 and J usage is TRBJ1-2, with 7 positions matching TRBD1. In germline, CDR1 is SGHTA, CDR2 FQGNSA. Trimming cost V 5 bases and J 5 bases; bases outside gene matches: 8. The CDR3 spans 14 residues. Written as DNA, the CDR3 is TGTGCCAGCAGCCTGAAGACAGGGCTGTATGGCTACACCTTC. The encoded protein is CASSLKTGLYGYTF. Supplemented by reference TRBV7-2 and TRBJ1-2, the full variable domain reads GAGVSQSPSNKVTEKGKDVELRCDPISGHTALYWYRQSLGQGLEFLIYFQGNSAPDKSGLPSDRFSAERTGGSVSTLTIQRTQQEDSAVYLCASSLKTGLYGYTFGSGTRLTVV.

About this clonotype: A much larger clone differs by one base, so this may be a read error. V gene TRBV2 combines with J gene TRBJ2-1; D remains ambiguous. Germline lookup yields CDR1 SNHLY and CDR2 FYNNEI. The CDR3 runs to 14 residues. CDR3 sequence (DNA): TGTGCCAGCAGTGGGATAGCCGCCTACAATGAGCAGTTATTC. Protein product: CASSGIAAYNEQLF.

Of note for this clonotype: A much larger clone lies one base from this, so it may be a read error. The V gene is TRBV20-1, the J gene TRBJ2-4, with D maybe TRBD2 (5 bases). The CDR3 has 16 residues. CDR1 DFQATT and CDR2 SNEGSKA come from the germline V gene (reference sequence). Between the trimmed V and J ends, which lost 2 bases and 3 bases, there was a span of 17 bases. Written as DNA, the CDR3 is TGCAGTGCTAGAAAAACGGGGTTAGGGATCAAAAACATTCAGTACTTC. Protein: CSARKTGLGIKNIQYF.